This T cell receptor beta chain comes out of a study of T cell changes during pregnancy in multiple sclerosis. Only one count was recorded for this clone. TCRdb's copy holds only in-frame clones and misses some; the assay was immunoSEQ multiplex PCR. In the table there are roughly 87,000 clones, about 91% of which are singletons. The germline gives CDR1 SGHNT, CDR2 YYREEE (reference sequence). The CDR3 consists of 15 residues. Germline trimming cut 0 bases from V and 1 base from J; bases unmatched to any gene: 3. The rearrangement links TRBV5-4 to TRBJ2-5; 7 bases agree with TRBD2. The clonotype comes from a female donor in good health, serving as a control in a pregnancy study. Some clones in this sample may be carry-over from other donors' samples. The sequencing here drew on PBMCs, taken in the first trimester of pregnancy. The CDR3 nucleotides read TGTGCCAGCAGCTTGGGGGCTAGCGGCCAAGAGACCCAGTACTTC. Its protein is CASSLGASGQETQYF. Full variable domain (missing parts from reference TRBV5-4 and TRBJ2-5): ETGVTQSPTHLIKTRGQQVTLRCSSQSGHNTVSWYQQALGQGPQFIFQYYREEENGRGNFPPRFSGLQFPNYSSELNVNALELDDSALYLCASSLGASGQETQYFGPGTRLLVL.